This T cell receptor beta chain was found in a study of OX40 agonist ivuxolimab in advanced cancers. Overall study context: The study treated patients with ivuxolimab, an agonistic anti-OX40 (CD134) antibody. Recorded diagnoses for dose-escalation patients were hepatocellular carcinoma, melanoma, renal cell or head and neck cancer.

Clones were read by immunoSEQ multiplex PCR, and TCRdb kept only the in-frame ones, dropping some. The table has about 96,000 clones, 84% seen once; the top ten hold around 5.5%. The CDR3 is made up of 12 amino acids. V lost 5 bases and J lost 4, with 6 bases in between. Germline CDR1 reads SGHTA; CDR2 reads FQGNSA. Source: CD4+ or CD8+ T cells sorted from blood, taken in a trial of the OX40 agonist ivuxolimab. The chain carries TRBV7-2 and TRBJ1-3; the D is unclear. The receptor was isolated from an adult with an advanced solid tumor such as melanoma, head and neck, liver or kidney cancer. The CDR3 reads CASSIEGNTIYF. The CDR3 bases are TGTGCCAGCAGCATAGAGGGAAACACCATATATTTT.